The 23 T cell receptor beta chains in this list originate from one sample, sequenced in a study of control samples from healthy donors and cancer patients (dated by TCRdb to 2018 to 2021). The protocol used for the library was the immunoSEQ multiplex PCR assay. This is the immuneACCESS table as TCRdb keeps it, with only in-frame sequences that have V and J called. A part of the clones is gone; compared with another copy, unresolved V genes explain less than half, and the rest is unexplained. For this sample there are under 85,000 clones; more than 75% appear just once. 2.9% of the sample goes to the ten largest clones. Sequenced sample: PBMCs. The origin of the receptors is a woman aged 45-65 years with lung cancer.

As to this clone: This same CDR3 is encoded by further DNA sequences in the sample. This sequence joins TRBV18 and TRBJ1-5; D unclear. The CDR3 covers 14 residues. Per the germline V gene, CDR1 is KGHSH and CDR2 is LQKENI. V gave up 2 bases and J gave up 3 bases, with 8 bases separating them. The CDR3 nucleotides read TGTGCCAGCTCACCAGGAGGTTCCAATCAGCCCCAGCATTTT. The encoded protein is CASSPGGSNQPQHF.

The rearrangement links TRBV5-1 to TRBJ1-6; D unresolved. The CDR3 sequence is 15 residues long. Trimming stripped 0 bases from V and 4 bases from J, with 8 bases between. Germline assignment: CDR1 SGHRS and CDR2 YFSETQ. The CDR3 sequence: CASSLAARYNSPLHF. The CDR3 nucleotides read TGCGCCAGCAGCTTGGCGGCCAGGTATAATTCACCCCTCCACTTT.

This rearrangement joins TRBV5-6 to TRBJ1-2; 9 nucleotides line up with TRBD1. The CDR3 is 14 residues long. Germline V gene sequence: CDR1 SGHDT, CDR2 YYEEEE. The V gene end was trimmed by 1 base and the J gene end by 8 bases; junction bases not matched to a gene: 6. The CDR3 protein is CASSLYRGPRGYTF. In nucleotides, the CDR3 is TGTGCCAGCAGCTTGTACAGGGGGCCAAGGGGCTACACCTTC.

The chain couples TRBV6-6 to TRBJ2-7, with TRBD2 identical over 7 bases. The J segment lost 0 bases and the V segment lost 6 bases, leaving 2 bases of the junction unmatched. The CDR3 runs to 13 residues. CDR1 and CDR2 (germline): MNHNY, SVGAGI (reference sequence). CDR3 DNA: TGTGCCAGCAGGAGGGACTACTCCTACGAGCAGTACTTC. Translation gives CASRRDYSYEQYF.

V gene TRBV5-6 combines with J gene TRBJ2-5, with TRBD2 identical over 10 bases. The CDR3 is 16 amino acids. CDR1 and CDR2 (germline): SGHDT, YYEEEE. With 2 bases clipped from V and 0 bases from J, the junction kept 4 bases outside the gene matches. The CDR3 DNA sequence: TGTGCCAGCAGCTTCTCACTAGCGGGGTACCAAGAGACCCAGTACTTC. Translated, it gives CASSFSLAGYQETQYF.

The V call is TRBV7-2, the J call TRBJ2-1, with D maybe TRBD2 (6 bases). V lost 3 bases, J lost 5 bases, and 11 bases lay in between. This CDR3 is built from 14 residues. CDR1 SGHTA and CDR2 FQGNSA come from the germline V gene. The CDR3 here is CASSLVTGDNEQFF. The CDR3 DNA reads as TGTGCCAGCAGCTTGGTCACGGGAGACAATGAGCAGTTCTTC.

The genes are TRBV7-2 and TRBJ1-4; 9 bases are shared with TRBD1. Per germline, CDR1 SGHTA and CDR2 FQGNSA. The CDR3 has 14 residues. V trimming: 2 bases; J trimming: 8 bases; junction bases outside the gene matches: 3. The CDR3 loop is CASSLTGQGEKLFF. CDR3 DNA: TGTGCCAGCAGCTTAACAGGACAGGGGGAAAAACTGTTTTTT.

The J gene is TRBJ1-2, the V gene TRBV6-6; 7 bases are shared with TRBD1. V dropped 7 bases and J dropped 4; count of bases not matched to a gene: 9. The germline V gene has CDR1 MNHNY and CDR2 SVGAGI (reference sequence). The CDR3 is 14 amino acids. The CDR3 DNA is TGTGCCAGCAAACAGGGGATGCAAATCTATGGCTACACCTTC. Translating gives CASKQGMQIYGYTF.

The V call is TRBV6-6, the J call TRBJ2-7; 9 bases agree with TRBD1. The CDR3 contains 14 residues. Looked up from germline, CDR1 is MNHNY and CDR2 is SVGAGI (reference sequence). Trimming removed 6 bases from V and 3 bases from J; junction bases left unmatched: 6. CDR3 amino acids: CASSLPGQGYEQYF. CDR3 coding DNA: TGTGCCAGCAGCCTTCCGGGACAGGGCTACGAGCAGTACTTC.

This clone was seen a few times. The chain recombines TRBV4-1 with TRBJ1-1, with 7 nucleotides matching TRBD1. The germline gives CDR1 MGHRA, CDR2 YSYEKL. V was pared by 3 bases and J by 0 bases, with 7 bases of the junction left unmatched. This CDR3 spans 16 amino acids. Here the CDR3 reads CASSQGQSRMNTEAFF. CDR3 DNA sequence: TGCGCCAGCAGCCAGGGACAGTCCCGCATGAACACTGAAGCTTTCTTT.

This clone was seen only a few times. The chain is built from TRBV30 and TRBJ1-1; D is unresolved. Germline values: CDR1 GTSNPN, CDR2 SVGIG (reference sequence). Between the trimmed V and J ends, which lost 3 bases and 3 bases, there was a span of 11 bases. CDR3 length: 13 residues. CDR3 sequence (DNA): TGTGCCTGGAGGCGAGGCTGGGACACTGAAGCTTTCTTT. Its protein is CAWRRGWDTEAFF.

CDR3 in amino acids: CASSQERGQVDSNQPQHF. CDR3 sequence (DNA): TGTGCCAGCAGCCAAGAGAGGGGGCAGGTAGATAGCAATCAGCCCCAGCATTTT. V is TRBV3-1 (or the pseudogene TRBV3-2) and J is TRBJ1-5, with TRBD1 matching over 7 bases. Losses at the gene ends were 0 bases for V and 0 bases for J; bases not matched to a gene: 8. Germline V gene sequence: CDR1 LGHDT, CDR2 YNNKEL (reference sequence). The CDR3 extends over 18 amino acids.

The chain is built from TRBV6-5 and TRBJ1-1; TRBD1 matches at 11 bases. Germline V gene data show CDR1 as MNHEY and CDR2 as SVGAGI. This CDR3 is built from 14 residues. With V trimmed by 7 bases and J by 3 bases, 4 bases remained unmatched. CDR3 protein: CASKRTGGYTEAFF. CDR3 nucleotide sequence: TGTGCCAGCAAACGGACAGGGGGCTACACTGAAGCTTTCTTT.

The J gene is TRBJ1-1, the V gene TRBV5-6; D perhaps matches TRBD1 (5 bases). The CDR3 runs to 17 residues. Germline assignment: CDR1 SGHDT and CDR2 YYEEEE. V gave up 0 bases and J gave up 4 bases, with 19 bases separating them. The CDR3 sequence: CASSLVRGLGKGTEAFF. DNA of the CDR3: TGTGCCAGCAGCTTGGTAAGGGGCCTAGGGAAAGGCACTGAAGCTTTCTTT.

The V call is TRBV5-1, the J call TRBJ1-1, with D maybe TRBD1 (5 bases). The CDR3 has 13 residues. Germline loops: CDR1 SGHRS, CDR2 YFSETQ. Trimming cost V 2 bases and J 7 bases, with 12 bases left between them. The CDR3 DNA reads TGCGCCAGCAGCTTCACCCAGGGAATTGAAGCTTTCTTT. It codes for CASSFTQGIEAFF. Full variable domain (rest looked up from reference TRBV5-1 and TRBJ1-1): KAGVTQTPRYLIKTRGQQVTLSCSPISGHRSVSWYQQTPGQGLQFLFEYFSETQRNKGNFPGRFSGRQFSNSRSEMNVSTLELGDSALYLCASSFTQGIEAFFGQGTRLTVV.

The genes are TRBV12-5 and TRBJ2-7; maybe TRBD1 (5 bases). Germline V gene data show CDR1 as LGHNT and CDR2 as FRNRAP. V dropped 1 base and J dropped 6 bases, with 7 bases sitting between them. The length of the CDR3 is 12 residues. CDR3 amino acids: CASGLAGIEQYF. CDR3 bases: TGTGCTAGTGGTTTGGCAGGGATCGAGCAGTACTTC.

J is TRBJ1-1 and V is TRBV19, with D unclear. This CDR3 is 14 amino acids long. Trimming removed 1 base from V and 1 base from J, with 7 bases in between. Germline CDR1 LNHDA, CDR2 SQIVND (reference sequence). CDR3: CASSIGPANTEAFF. The DNA of the CDR3 is TGTGCCAGTAGTATAGGGCCGGCGAACACTGAAGCTTTCTTT.

This sequence joins TRBV15 and TRBJ2-7, with 7 nucleotides matching TRBD1. This CDR3 comprises 11 residues. With V trimmed by 4 bases and J by 6 bases, 0 bases remained unmatched. Germline V gives CDR1 LNHNV, CDR2 YYDKDF (reference sequence). CDR3 sequence (DNA): TGTGCCACCAGCACAGGGGGCGAGCAGTACTTC. It yields the protein CATSTGGEQYF.

This chain uses TRBV3-1 (or the pseudogene TRBV3-2) with TRBJ1-1, with a possible D match to TRBD1 (6 bases). CDR1 and CDR2 (germline): LGHDT, YNNKEL (reference sequence). The CDR3 contains 17 residues. V shed 1 base and J shed 0 bases, with 15 bases lying between them. The CDR3 sequence is CASSQARLTGMNTEAFF. The CDR3 nucleotides read TGTGCCAGCAGCCAAGCTAGACTAACAGGGATGAACACTGAAGCTTTCTTT.

This clone was seen only once. The chain recombines TRBV10-3 with TRBJ2-7; D possibly corresponds to TRBD1 (6 bases). Germline V gene data show CDR1 as ENHRY and CDR2 as SYGVKD. The length of the CDR3 is 16 residues. The V gene lost 1 base and the J gene lost 1 base, with 14 bases spanning the gap. The CDR3 region has the DNA TGTGCCATCAGTGAGTATACCTGGGACACTTCCTACGAGCAGTACTTC. Translation: CAISEYTWDTSYEQYF.

The chain uses TRBV9 and TRBJ1-6, with 10 bases matching TRBD1. The junction had 5 bases not matched to a gene; V was cut back by 4 bases and J by 10 bases. CDR1 is SGDLS and CDR2 is YYNGEE in the germline V gene. This CDR3 region has 14 residues. CDR3 in DNA: TGTGCCAGCAGCACGGGACAGGGGTCCTCACCCCTCCACTTT. Its protein is CASSTGQGSSPLHF.

V and J are TRBV30 and TRBJ1-5, with D possibly TRBD1 on 5 matching bases. The CDR3 extends over 13 amino acids. Trimming shortened V by 4 bases and J by 2 bases, and 9 bases separated the two germline ends. Germline CDR1 and CDR2: GTSNPN and SVGIG (reference sequence). Here the CDR3 reads CAWNRGGNQPQHF. The CDR3, as DNA: TGTGCCTGGAACAGAGGGGGCAATCAGCCCCAGCATTTT.

This clone was detected once. V and J are TRBV7-8 and TRBJ2-1; D remains ambiguous. Trimming pared 3 bases from V and 4 bases from J, leaving 19 bases between. The length of the CDR3 is 17 residues. The V gene's germline CDR1 is SGHVS and CDR2 FQNEAQ. The CDR3 loop is CASSFQDGPDPYNEQFF. Written as DNA, the CDR3 is TGTGCCAGCAGCTTTCAGGACGGGCCGGATCCTTACAATGAGCAGTTCTTC.